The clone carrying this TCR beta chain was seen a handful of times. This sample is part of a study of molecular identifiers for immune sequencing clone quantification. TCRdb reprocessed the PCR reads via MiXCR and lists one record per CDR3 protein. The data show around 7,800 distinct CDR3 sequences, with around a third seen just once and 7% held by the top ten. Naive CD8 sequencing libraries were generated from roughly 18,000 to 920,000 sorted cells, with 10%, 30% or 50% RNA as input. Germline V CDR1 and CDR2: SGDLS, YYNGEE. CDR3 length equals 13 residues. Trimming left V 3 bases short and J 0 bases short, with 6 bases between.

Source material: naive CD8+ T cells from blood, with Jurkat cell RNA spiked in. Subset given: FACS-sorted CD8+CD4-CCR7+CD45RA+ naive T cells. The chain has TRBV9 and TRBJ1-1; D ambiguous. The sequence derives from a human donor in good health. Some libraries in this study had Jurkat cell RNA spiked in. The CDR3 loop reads CASSAYMNTEAFF. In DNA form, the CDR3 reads TGTGCCAGCAGCGCGTACATGAACACTGAAGCTTTCTTT.